Below, 5 T cell receptor beta chains from the same sample are listed, as sequenced in a study of CD8 T cells in ankylosing spondylitis (dated by TCRdb to 2016 to 2017). Libraries were made using 5' RACE. Sequenced on an Illumina HiSeq 2500. The raw public data were reprocessed by TCRdb itself: fastp quality trimming at Q25, MiXCR clonotype calling, in-frame beta chains only. A single entry per CDR3 protein holds the most common genes and DNA from its merged rows. Across this sample there are about 240,000 distinct CDR3 sequences, with 8.6% seen only once. Around 7% of the sample comes from the top ten. The sequencing sample was made of blood, either unsorted or a sorted T cell fraction (not recorded which). The receptors derive from a male donor with ankylosing spondylitis or in good health (not recorded which).

The CDR3 loop is CASSLASWGVGNTIYF. The CDR3 DNA reads TGTGCCAGCAGCTTAGCCTCTTGGGGGGTTGGAAACACCATATATTTT. The chain has TRBV7-2 and TRBJ1-3; tentative D call: TRBD1 (5 bases). CDR3 size: 16 residues. The V end lost 0 bases, the J end lost 3 bases, and 12 bases lay between the germline ends. The V gene's germline CDR1 is SGHTA and CDR2 FQGNSA.

This clonotype has ten or more counts. The rearrangement uses TRBV19 and TRBJ1-1, with D tentatively TRBD1 (5 bases). CDR1 LNHDA and CDR2 SQIVND come from the germline V gene (reference sequence). The CDR3 loop spans 16 amino acids. Trimming took 1 base from V and 1 from J, leaving 13 bases between them. The CDR3 DNA is TGTGCCAGTAGTATAGGCCCGGGCAGGGAGAACACTGAAGCTTTCTTT. It encodes CASSIGPGRENTEAFF.

This clonotype was detected ten times or more. A junction boundary mismatches the germline segment, possibly from a read error. This CDR3 reads CRASGGSTDTQYF. The CDR3 DNA reads TGCAGAGCTAGCGGGGGGAGCACAGATACGCAGTATTTT. The chain employs TRBV20-1 and TRBJ2-3, with 11 bases lining up with TRBD2. Germline loops: CDR1 DFQATT, CDR2 SNEGSKA (reference sequence). CDR3 length equals 13 residues.

This clonotype has a count of ten or more. The genes are TRBV7-3 and TRBJ2-7; 9 bases are a match to TRBD2. The trim removed 1 base at V and 3 bases at J, leaving 4 bases unmatched. This CDR3 is built from 15 residues. Germline V gene lookup returns CDR1 SGHTA and CDR2 FQGTGA. The CDR3 DNA sequence: TGTGCCAGCAGCTTAAGGGCGGGAGGGCACTACGAGCAGTACTTC. Translating gives CASSLRAGGHYEQYF.

V usage is TRBV5-4 and J usage is TRBJ2-2; D possibly corresponds to TRBD1 (5 bases). The CDR3 has 15 amino acids. Germline V gene sequence: CDR1 SGHNT, CDR2 YYREEE (reference sequence). The germline V and J ends were trimmed by 2 bases and 0 bases, with 8 bases remaining between them. The CDR3 coding sequence is TGTGCCAGCAGCTTTGGGGCCGCGAACACCGGGGAGCTGTTTTTT. It yields the protein CASSFGAANTGELFF.